The 10 T cell receptor beta chains presented below share a single source sample, sequenced in a study of long-term antiretroviral therapy in people with HIV. The assay used was immunoSEQ (version v3.0), run at survey level. TCRdb keeps only in-frame clones here, not all; method: immunoSEQ multiplex PCR. The data show about 35,000 clones, with roughly four fifths seen just once and over 10% held by the top ten. Sequencing was performed on unsorted PBMCs, taken 0.3 years after starting antiretroviral therapy. These receptors all stem from a man aged 18 to 30 with HIV.

This chain connects TRBV28 to TRBJ2-1; D perhaps matches TRBD2 (6 bases). CDR1 and CDR2 (germline): MDHEN, SYDVKM. Trimming removed 6 bases at V and 0 bases at J, with 15 bases between. The CDR3 length is 16 residues. The DNA of the CDR3 is TGTGCCAGCAGGCGTTTTAGCGGAAGCTCCTACAATGAGCAGTTCTTC. This translates into CASRRFSGSSYNEQFF.

The CDR3 bases are TGTGCCATCAGCTCCGGGAGCGACTACTATGGCTACACCTTC. Its protein is CAISSGSDYYGYTF. The chain has TRBV10-3 and TRBJ1-2; the D is unclear. Germline-derived CDR1 and CDR2 are ENHRY and SYGVKD. Trimming cost V 6 bases and J 3 bases, with 14 bases left between them. CDR3 length: 14 amino acids.

The chain combines TRBV4-1 with TRBJ1-2; 8 bases match TRBD1. The J segment lost 4 bases and the V segment lost 3 bases, leaving 16 bases of the junction unmatched. Germline V gene lookup returns CDR1 MGHRA and CDR2 YSYEKL. The CDR3 covers 18 residues. This chain's CDR3 is CASSHRLLQGGSLYGYTF. The CDR3 coding sequence is TGCGCCAGCAGCCACCGGCTACTACAGGGGGGAAGTCTCTATGGCTACACCTTC.

The V and J genes are TRBV6-5 and TRBJ2-3; perhaps TRBD1 as D (6 bases). In germline, CDR1 is MNHEY, CDR2 SVGAGI. The CDR3 is 14 amino acids. The V gene lost 2 bases and the J gene lost 2 bases, with 8 bases spanning the gap. The CDR3 DNA sequence: TGTGCCAGCAGTTACCGGGACAACACAGATACGCAGTATTTT. This translates into CASSYRDNTDTQYF.

The J gene is TRBJ2-3, the V gene TRBV5-6; D not certain. This CDR3 has 15 amino acids. The germline V gene encodes CDR1 SGHDT and CDR2 YYEEEE. V lost 4 bases, J lost 3 bases, and 15 bases lay in between. The DNA of the CDR3 is TGTGCCAGCAGCGCGACCTTTGGGTTGACAGATACGCAGTATTTT. Its translation: CASSATFGLTDTQYF.

This chain links TRBV6-4 with TRBJ1-2; 8 nucleotides line up with TRBD1. This CDR3 region has 15 residues. The V gene's germline CDR1 is MRHNA and CDR2 SNTAGT. V lost 0 bases, J lost 2 bases, and 2 bases stayed unmatched. The CDR3 is CASSDSYRGNYGYTF. The CDR3 DNA is TGTGCCAGCAGTGACTCGTACAGGGGGAACTATGGCTACACCTTC.

The rearrangement links TRBV7-3 to TRBJ2-3; perhaps TRBD2 as D (6 bases). V gave up 5 bases and J gave up 4 bases, with 13 bases separating them. Germline-derived CDR1 and CDR2 are SGHTA and FQGTGA. The CDR3 consists of 14 residues. CDR3 sequence (DNA): TGTGCCAGCAGCGCAACTAGCAGCGCAGATACGCAGTATTTT. It codes for CASSATSSADTQYF. The whole variable domain, filled in from reference TRBV7-3 and TRBJ2-3, reads GAGVSQTPSNKVTEKGKYVELRCDPISGHTALYWYRQSLGQGPEFLIYFQGTGAADDSGLPNDRFFAVRPEGSVSTLKIQRTERGDSAVYLCASSATSSADTQYFGPGTRLTVL.

For the CDR3, the DNA is TGTGCCAGCAGCTCCGAGGGGACCTTGCGGGGAGGCTACACCTTC. It is translated as CASSSEGTLRGGYTF. The rearrangement uses TRBV7-9 and TRBJ1-2, with D possibly matching TRBD1 (5 bases). Trimming cost V 4 bases and J 8 bases, with 20 bases left between them. The germline V gene encodes CDR1 SEHNR and CDR2 FQNEAQ (reference sequence). The CDR3 is made up of 15 amino acids. The full variable domain, with the rest looked up from reference TRBV7-9 and TRBJ1-2, is DTGVSQNPRHKITKRGQNVTFRCDPISEHNRLYWYRQTLGQGPEFLTYFQNEAQLEKSRLLSDRFSAERPKGSFSTLEIQRTEQGDSAMYLCASSSEGTLRGGYTFGSGTRLTVV.

The chain joins TRBV4-2 to TRBJ2-6; D is unclear. The germline V gene encodes CDR1 LGHNA and CDR2 YNFKEQ. V shed 3 bases and J shed 0 bases, with 12 bases lying between them. The CDR3 is 17 residues long. CDR3 in DNA: TGTGCCAGCAGCCAGGCAGTCTCCCCCTCTGGGGCCAACGTCCTGACTTTC. Translating it yields CASSQAVSPSGANVLTF.

V gene TRBV6-5 combines with J gene TRBJ2-7; D is ambiguous. Germline CDR1 MNHEY, CDR2 SVGAGI. The CDR3 runs 12 residues. V dropped 6 bases and J dropped 3 bases, with 9 bases sitting between them. The CDR3 region is CASRRDDYEQYF. The CDR3 nucleotides read TGTGCCAGCAGACGAGACGACTACGAGCAGTACTTC.